Shown below are 8 T cell receptor beta chains from a single sample sequenced in a study of blood T cell repertoires in COVID-19. Libraries were prepared by immunoSEQ multiplex PCR; TCRdb keeps only in-frame clonotypes and omits some of them. Among roughly 100,000 clones listed, nearly 90% were seen once. The sequencing sample was made of peripheral blood. These receptors all come from a man aged 50 to 60 with active COVID-19.

Turning to this clone: At one end, the junction sequence differs from germline, possibly due to a read error. The chain has TRBV3-1 (or the pseudogene TRBV3-2) and TRBJ2-5; a possible D gene is TRBD1 (6 bases). Per germline, CDR1 LGHDT and CDR2 YNNKEL (reference sequence). This CDR3 is built from 14 residues. The CDR3 nucleotides read TGTGCCAGCACCATCCTATCCCGGGACAATCAGTGGAACTTC. This codes for CASTILSRDNQWNF.

This rearrangement joins TRBV9 to TRBJ2-5; D perhaps matches TRBD1 (5 bases). Trimming shortened V by 4 bases and J by 7 bases, and 26 bases separated the two germline ends. Germline-derived CDR1 and CDR2 are SGDLS and YYNGEE. This CDR3 is 17 amino acids long. In DNA, the CDR3 is TGTGCCAGCAGCCCCGGTGGGGCCCACACCAACCTGGGGACCCAGTACTTC. Amino acid sequence: CASSPGGAHTNLGTQYF.

This rearrangement joins TRBV3-1 (or the pseudogene TRBV3-2) to TRBJ1-2; tentatively, D is TRBD1 (6 bases). This CDR3 comprises 14 residues. Trimming left V 8 bases short and J 1 base short, with 14 bases between. Germline loops: CDR1 LGHDT, CDR2 YNNKEL (reference sequence). The CDR3 DNA reads as TGTGCCAGCGGACAGACCTGGGGTAACTATGGCTACACCTTC. Translated: CASGQTWGNYGYTF.

CDR3 coding DNA: TGCGCCAGCAGCCGAATCCCAGTCACGGGGTCCGGGTTAGATCAGCCCCAGCATTTT. This encodes CASSRIPVTGSGLDQPQHF. This rearrangement joins TRBV4-1 to TRBJ1-5, with D unclear. Germline V gene sequence: CDR1 MGHRA, CDR2 YSYEKL. The CDR3 length is 19 residues. Trimming cost V 4 bases and J 5 bases, with 27 bases left between them.

V usage is TRBV3-1 (or the pseudogene TRBV3-2) and J usage is TRBJ2-5, with no clear D. The CDR3 has 13 amino acids. CDR1 and CDR2 (germline): LGHDT, YNNKEL (reference sequence). V was clipped by 1 base and J by 4 bases, with 7 bases between them. CDR3 DNA: TGTGCCAGCAGCCAAGCGCCGGGAGAGACCCAGTACTTC. As protein: CASSQAPGETQYF.

This sequence joins TRBV5-6 and TRBJ1-1; D not resolved. Germline CDR1 is SGHDT and CDR2 is YYEEEE. CDR3 length: 14 amino acids. The germline V and J ends were trimmed by 0 bases and 2 bases, with 8 bases remaining between them. The CDR3 region is CASSLAAVNTEAFF. The DNA of the CDR3 is TGTGCCAGCAGCTTGGCCGCGGTTAACACTGAAGCTTTCTTT.

The chain has TRBV11-2 and TRBJ2-2; D not resolved. CDR1 SGHAT and CDR2 FQNNGV come from the germline V gene. Trimming left V 2 bases short and J 2 bases short, with 15 bases between. The CDR3 consists of 17 residues. For the CDR3, the DNA is TGTGCCAGCAGCTTATCGCAGGCAGGCTATAACACCGGGGAGCTGTTTTTT. It codes for CASSLSQAGYNTGELFF.

This clone was found once. CDR3 sequence (DNA): TGTGCCAGCAGCTCCGGGACTAGCGGGGGATATACCTACGAGCAGTACTTC. It codes for CASSSGTSGGYTYEQYF. The chain employs TRBV7-2 and TRBJ2-7, with TRBD2 matching 14 bases. Germline CDR1 and CDR2: SGHTA and FQGNSA. Germline trimming cut 4 bases from V and 2 bases from J; bases unmatched to any gene: 7. The CDR3 covers 17 residues.